The 15 T cell receptor beta chains given below trace back to one sample, sequenced in a study of cytomegalovirus exposure and HLA in healthy donors listed by TCRdb under 2017. Libraries were prepared through the immunoSEQ multiplex PCR assay. A mixture of 60 forward primers for TCR Vbeta segments and 13 reverse primers for TCR Jbeta segments was used in the multiplex PCR. The table comes from immuneACCESS by way of TCRdb, which keeps in-frame sequences with V and J called. Part of the clones is missing from these tables; in studies checked, under half for an unresolved V gene and the rest for unknown reasons. The sample records about 140,000 clones, about 78% of which are singletons. The biggest ten clones account for 3.9% of the sample. Sample: PBMCs. The receptors here all came from a man younger than 35 in good health and CMV-seronegative.

This rearrangement joins TRBV25-1 to TRBJ1-4, with D maybe TRBD1 (5 bases). Germline CDR1 reads MGHDK; CDR2 reads SYGVNS. V lost 5 bases and J 7 bases, leaving 20 bases between the germline ends. The CDR3 extends over 16 amino acids. In DNA form, the CDR3 reads TGTGCCAGCAGTCCACTGGCCCGACAGTTACTTGAAAAACTGTTTTTT. It specifies CASSPLARQLLEKLFF.

This clone has more than one count but fewer than ten. V usage is TRBV4-1 and J usage is TRBJ1-1; D gene ambiguous. This CDR3 has 14 residues. Per the germline V gene, CDR1 is MGHRA and CDR2 is YSYEKL. Trimming pared 6 bases from V and 1 base from J, leaving 12 bases between. The CDR3 protein is CASSPGSRNTEAFF. The CDR3 DNA reads as TGCGCCAGCAGTCCAGGATCGAGGAACACTGAAGCTTTCTTT.

This chain connects TRBV19 to TRBJ1-5, with TRBD1 matching 8 bases. V dropped 7 bases and J dropped 0; count of bases not matched to a gene: 2. CDR1 and CDR2 from the germline V gene are LNHDA and SQIVND (reference sequence). The CDR3 is 14 residues long. The CDR3 DNA follows: TGTGCCAGTAAGGACAGGGATAGCAATCAGCCCCAGCATTTT. Protein: CASKDRDSNQPQHF.

This clone was seen a handful of times. V is TRBV5-1 and J is TRBJ1-1, with a possible D match to TRBD1 (5 bases). Trimming cost V 4 bases and J 1 base, with 14 bases left between them. The CDR3 consists of 15 residues. From germline, CDR1 is SGHRS and CDR2 YFSETQ. Here the CDR3 reads CASSKEQEWNTEAFF. The CDR3 region has the DNA TGCGCCAGCAGCAAAGAACAGGAATGGAACACTGAAGCTTTCTTT.

The V call is TRBV15, the J call TRBJ1-2, with no clear D. V dropped 3 bases and J dropped 4 bases, with 18 bases sitting between them. CDR3 length: 16 residues. Per germline, CDR1 LNHNV and CDR2 YYDKDF (reference sequence). The CDR3 region is CATSRLAGEARYGYTF. CDR3 coding DNA: TGTGCCACCAGCAGGCTGGCCGGGGAAGCACGCTATGGCTACACCTTC.

The chain employs TRBV7-2 and TRBJ1-6; unclear D gene. Germline V gene lookup returns CDR1 SGHTA and CDR2 FQGNSA. The CDR3 runs 15 residues. Trimming pared 2 bases from V and 6 bases from J, leaving 11 bases between. In nucleotides, the CDR3 is TGTGCCAGCAGCTTACGAGGTGTCCGTAATTCACCCCTCCACTTT. It codes for CASSLRGVRNSPLHF.

This clone was found a few times. The rearrangement joins TRBV21-1 to TRBJ2-1; the tabulated D call, TRBD2, remains unverified against the DNA. TRBV21-1 is designated a pseudogene. There are 15 residues in the CDR3. The CDR3 sequence: CASNEGLASYNEQFF. As DNA, the CDR3 is TGTGCCAGCAACGAGGGACTAGCATCCTACAATGAGCAGTTCTTC.

This sequence joins TRBV6-5 and TRBJ2-7; 8 positions match TRBD1. Germline assignment: CDR1 MNHEY and CDR2 SVGAGI. This CDR3 region has 13 residues. Trimming removed 5 bases from V and 7 bases from J; junction bases left unmatched: 7. The CDR3 spells CASSRDRSKEQYF. The DNA of the CDR3 is TGTGCCAGCAGTCGGGACAGGTCAAAAGAGCAGTACTTC.

This clone was detected once. This chain uses TRBV30 with TRBJ1-1; a possible D gene is TRBD1 (6 bases). The V gene's germline CDR1 is GTSNPN and CDR2 SVGIG (reference sequence). V dropped 1 base and J dropped 0 bases, with 9 bases sitting between them. The CDR3 is 14 amino acids. As DNA, the CDR3 is TGTGCCTGGAGTGAGGACAGTATGAACACTGAAGCTTTCTTT. As protein: CAWSEDSMNTEAFF. Full variable domain (missing parts from reference TRBV30 and TRBJ1-1): SQTIHQWPATLVQPVGSPLSLECTVEGTSNPNLYWYRQAAGRGLQLLFYSVGIGQISSEVPQNLSASRPQDRQFILSSKKLLLSDSGFYLCAWSEDSMNTEAFFGQGTRLTVV.

The chain is built from TRBV5-4 and TRBJ1-4, with D perhaps matching TRBD1 (5 bases). CDR3 length: 13 amino acids. CDR1 is SGHNT and CDR2 is YYREEE in the germline V gene (reference sequence). The V end lost 0 bases, the J end lost 5 bases, and 5 bases lay between the germline ends. The CDR3 DNA is TGTGCCAGCAGCTTGGAGGGGAATGAAAAACTGTTTTTT. It is translated as CASSLEGNEKLFF.

The genes are TRBV30 and TRBJ2-1; 8 nucleotides match TRBD2. J lost 4 bases, V lost 1 base, and 15 bases had no gene match. The CDR3 has 18 amino acids. Germline V CDR1 and CDR2: GTSNPN, SVGIG (reference sequence). CDR3 nucleotide sequence: TGTGCCTGGAGTGCGCTCACCTCTCGCGGGGGGAATTACAATGAGCAGTTCTTC. Amino acids: CAWSALTSRGGNYNEQFF. Looking up the rest from reference TRBV30 and TRBJ2-1 gives the full variable domain: SQTIHQWPATLVQPVGSPLSLECTVEGTSNPNLYWYRQAAGRGLQLLFYSVGIGQISSEVPQNLSASRPQDRQFILSSKKLLLSDSGFYLCAWSALTSRGGNYNEQFFGPGTRLTVL.

This clone was detected a few times. The chain links TRBV5-5 to TRBJ2-5; weak D call: TRBD2 (6 bases). Germline CDR1 and CDR2: SGHKS and YYEKEE (reference sequence). The CDR3 spans 14 residues. V lost 2 bases and J 5 bases, leaving 13 bases between the germline ends. CDR3 in DNA: TGTGCCAGCAGCTTCAGGAGGGGTATGGAGACCCAGTACTTC. The encoded protein is CASSFRRGMETQYF.

J is TRBJ2-1 and V is TRBV19, with 9 bases identical to TRBD2. The germline V gene encodes CDR1 LNHDA and CDR2 SQIVND (reference sequence). V was pared by 7 bases and J by 2 bases, with 3 bases of the junction left unmatched. The CDR3 has 14 amino acids. CDR3 sequence (DNA): TGTGCCAGTAAGAGCGGGAGGCCCTACAATGAGCAGTTCTTC. Its translation is CASKSGRPYNEQFF.

The J gene is TRBJ2-7, the V gene TRBV20-1, with no clear D. The length of the CDR3 is 11 residues. The germline V gene encodes CDR1 DFQATT and CDR2 SNEGSKA (reference sequence). Trimming removed 5 bases at V and 4 bases at J, with 9 bases between. CDR3 coding DNA: TGCAGTGCTCACCGTACATACGAGCAGTACTTC. It specifies CSAHRTYEQYF.

The chain has TRBV6-4 and TRBJ2-1, with 10 positions matching TRBD2. The germline V gene has CDR1 MRHNA and CDR2 SNTAGT. This CDR3 comprises 15 residues. V shed 7 bases and J 8 bases; nucleotides not matched to a gene: 11. CDR3 sequence reads: CASIPPGLARDEQFF. The DNA of the CDR3 is TGTGCCAGCATCCCCCCGGGACTAGCGAGGGATGAGCAGTTCTTC.